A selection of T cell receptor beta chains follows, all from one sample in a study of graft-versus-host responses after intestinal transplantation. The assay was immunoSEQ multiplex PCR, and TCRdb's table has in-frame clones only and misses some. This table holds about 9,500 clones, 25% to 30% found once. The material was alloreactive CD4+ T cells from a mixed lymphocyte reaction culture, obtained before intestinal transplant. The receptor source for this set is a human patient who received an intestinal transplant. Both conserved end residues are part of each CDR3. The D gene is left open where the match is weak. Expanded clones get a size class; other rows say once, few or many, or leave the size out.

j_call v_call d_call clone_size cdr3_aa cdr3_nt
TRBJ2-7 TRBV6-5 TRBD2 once CASSQTSGSIYEQYF TGTGCCAGCAGTCAAACTAGCGGGAGTATTTACGAGCAGTACTTC
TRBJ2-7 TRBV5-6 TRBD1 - CASSGRDRGPYEQYF TGTGCCAGCAGCGGCCGGGACAGGGGGCCCTACGAGCAGTACTTC
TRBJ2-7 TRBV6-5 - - CASSYSGGTYEQYF TGTGCCAGCAGTTACTCGGGAGGAACCTACGAGCAGTACTTC
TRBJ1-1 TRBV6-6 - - CASSYFQANTEAFF TGTGCCAGCAGTTACTTTCAGGCCAACACTGAAGCTTTCTTT
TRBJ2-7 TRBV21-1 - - CASSSTLGGSYEQYF TGTGCCAGCAGCTCCACCCTGGGAGGCTCCTACGAGCAGTACTTC
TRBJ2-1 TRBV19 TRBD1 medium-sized CASSIGTGLNEQFF TGTGCCAGTAGTATCGGGACAGGGCTCAATGAGCAGTTCTTC
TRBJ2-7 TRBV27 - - CASSLASGSYEQYF TGTGCCAGCAGCCTCGCGTCGGGCAGCTACGAGCAGTACTTC
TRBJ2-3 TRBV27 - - CASSLQGTSTDTQYF TGTGCCAGCAGTTTACAAGGGACCAGCACAGATACGCAGTATTTT
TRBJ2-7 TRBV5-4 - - CASSSDLEGREQYF TGTGCCAGCAGCTCTGACCTGGAGGGGCGCGAGCAGTACTTC
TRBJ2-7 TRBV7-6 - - CASSLGAPGRPSYEQYF TGTGCCAGCAGCTTAGGGGCTCCGGGACGGCCCTCCTACGAGCAGTACTTC
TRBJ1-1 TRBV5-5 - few CASSGRPNTEAFF TGTGCCAGCAGCGGTCGCCCGAACACTGAAGCTTTCTTT
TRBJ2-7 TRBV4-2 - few CASSQDSGAPWEQYF TGTGCCAGCAGCCAAGATTCGGGAGCCCCTTGGGAGCAGTACTTC
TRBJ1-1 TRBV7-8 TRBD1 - CASSSRRAGQGRGSNTEAFF TGTGCCAGCAGCTCAAGGAGAGCGGGACAGGGACGGGGTAGCAACACTGAAGCTTTCTTT
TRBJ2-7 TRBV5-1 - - CASSARLLGYEQYF TGCGCCAGCAGCGCCAGGCTTTTGGGTTACGAGCAGTACTTC
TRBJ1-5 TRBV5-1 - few CASSLGWQDSNQPQHF TGCGCCAGCAGCTTGGGTTGGCAGGATAGCAATCAGCCCCAGCATTTT
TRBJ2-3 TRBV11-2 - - CASSFHPAWTLSTDTQYF TGTGCCAGCAGCTTCCATCCCGCCTGGACACTAAGCACAGATACGCAGTATTTT
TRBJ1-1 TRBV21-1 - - CASNWRDTENTEAFF TGTGCCAGCAATTGGCGGGACACTGAGAACACTGAAGCTTTCTTT
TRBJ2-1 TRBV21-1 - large CASMKTSGTSYNEQFF TGTGCCAGCATGAAGACTAGCGGAACCTCCTACAATGAGCAGTTCTTC
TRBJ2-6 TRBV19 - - CASSMAAWANVLIF TGTGCCAGTAGTATGGCGGCCTGGGCCAACGTCCTGATTTTC
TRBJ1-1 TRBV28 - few CASSLFSHTEAFF TGTGCCAGCAGTTTATTTTCCCACACTGAAGCTTTCTTT
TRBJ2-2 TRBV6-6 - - CASSYLNTGELFF TGTGCCAGCAGTTACCTGAACACCGGGGAGCTGTTTTTT
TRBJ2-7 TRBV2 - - CASSPGGGSYEQYF TGTGCCAGCAGCCCAGGGGGGGGCTCCTACGAGCAGTACTTC
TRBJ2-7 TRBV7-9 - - CASSFSRDEQYF TGTGCCAGCAGCTTCTCTCGGGACGAGCAGTACTTC
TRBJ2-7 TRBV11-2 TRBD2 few CASSWSGRVGYEQYF TGTGCCAGCAGCTGGAGCGGGAGAGTCGGCTACGAGCAGTACTTC
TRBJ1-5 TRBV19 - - CASSLTGNLNQPQHF TGTGCCAGCTCCCTTACAGGGAACCTTAATCAGCCCCAGCATTTT
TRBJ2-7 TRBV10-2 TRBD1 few CASITDRGEQYF TGCGCCAGCATTACGGACAGGGGCGAGCAGTACTTC
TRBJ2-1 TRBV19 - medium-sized CASSLGNQPYNEQFF TGTGCCAGTAGTTTGGGCAATCAACCCTACAATGAGCAGTTCTTC
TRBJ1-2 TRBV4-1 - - CASSQEVILGGLSYGYTF TGCGCCAGCAGCCAAGAGGTTATCTTGGGGGGGCTTAGCTATGGCTACACCTTC
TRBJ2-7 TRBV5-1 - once CAFWGVTYEQYF TGCGCCTTCTGGGGGGTCACCTACGAGCAGTACTTC
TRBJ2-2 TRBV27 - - CASTILEPGDAVTGELFF TGTGCCAGCACCATTTTGGAGCCCGGGGACGCGGTCACCGGGGAGCTGTTTTTT
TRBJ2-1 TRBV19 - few CASSLADSSYNEQFF TGTGCCAGTAGTTTGGCGGATAGCTCCTACAATGAGCAGTTCTTC
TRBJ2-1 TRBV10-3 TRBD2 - CAISVGERGPYNEQFF TGTGCCATCAGTGTTGGAGAGCGGGGCCCATACAATGAGCAGTTCTTC
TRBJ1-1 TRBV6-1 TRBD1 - CASIRGTEAFF TGTGCCAGCATCAGGGGGACTGAAGCTTTCTTT
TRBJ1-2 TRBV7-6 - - CASSFFRSRGGYTF TGTGCCAGCAGCTTTTTTCGTTCCCGGGGGGGCTACACCTTC
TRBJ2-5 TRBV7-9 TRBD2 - CASSLGLAGLIGEETQYF TGTGCCAGCAGCTTGGGACTAGCGGGTCTTATAGGAGAAGAGACCCAGTACTTC
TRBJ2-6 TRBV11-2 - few CASSPEPLESGANVLTF TGTGCCAGCAGCCCCGAACCTCTAGAGTCTGGGGCCAACGTCCTGACTTTC
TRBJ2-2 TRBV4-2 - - CASSQEGLGLARNTGELFF TGTGCCAGCAGCCAAGAAGGTCTCGGGCTAGCGAGAAACACCGGGGAGCTGTTTTTT
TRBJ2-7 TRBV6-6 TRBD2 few CASSLLAGASYEQYF TGTGCCAGCAGTCTACTAGCGGGGGCCTCCTACGAGCAGTACTTC
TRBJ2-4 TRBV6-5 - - CASSEAPGNIQYF TGTGCCAGCAGTGAAGCCCCCGGGAACATTCAGTACTTC
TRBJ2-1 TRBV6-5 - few CASSYGSELVDEQFF TGTGCCAGCAGTTACGGGTCGGAGCTAGTAGATGAGCAGTTCTTC
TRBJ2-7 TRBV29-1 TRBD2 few CSALAGGDGEQYF TGCAGCGCCCTAGCGGGAGGTGACGGCGAGCAGTACTTC
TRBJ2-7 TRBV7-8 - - CASSLDRAYEQYF TGTGCCAGCAGCTTAGACAGAGCCTACGAGCAGTACTTC
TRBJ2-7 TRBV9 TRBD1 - CASSEWDSPYEQYF TGTGCCAGCAGCGAGTGGGACAGCCCCTACGAGCAGTACTTC
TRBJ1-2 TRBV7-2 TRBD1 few CASSSGQGANYGYTF TGTGCCAGCAGCTCGGGACAGGGGGCAAACTATGGCTACACCTTC
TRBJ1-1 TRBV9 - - CASSVARENTEAFF TGTGCCAGCAGCGTAGCTAGGGAGAACACTGAAGCTTTCTTT
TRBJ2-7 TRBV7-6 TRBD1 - CASSPGQGYEQYF TGTGCTAGCAGCCCCGGACAGGGCTACGAGCAGTACTTC
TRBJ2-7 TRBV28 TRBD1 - CASRSRSWTGAFTGYEQYF TGTGCCAGCAGATCGAGATCGTGGACAGGGGCTTTTACGGGCTACGAGCAGTACTTC